One and the same sample provided the 5 T cell receptor beta chains below, sequenced in a study of blood T cell repertoires in COVID-19. Here immunoSEQ multiplex PCR was the method, and the copy in TCRdb shows in-frame clones only, minus some. Of fewer than 250,000 clones in the sample, 83% were seen once. The sequenced material came from peripheral blood. The source is a woman aged 45-59 years with acute or convalescent COVID-19.

This chain links TRBV19 with TRBJ1-4; 10 bases map to TRBD1. This CDR3 has 17 amino acids. The ends lost 1 base at V and 2 bases at J; junction bases unmatched: 4. Germline V gives CDR1 LNHDA, CDR2 SQIVND (reference sequence). CDR3 DNA: TGTGCCAGTAGTATAGGACAGGGGGCGCTCACTAATGAAAAACTGTTTTTT. It yields the protein CASSIGQGALTNEKLFF.

This clone appeared a few times. V and J are TRBV6-6 and TRBJ2-7; weak D call: TRBD2 (5 bases). The CDR3 sequence is 14 residues long. Trimming stripped 7 bases from V and 2 bases from J, with 15 bases between. The V gene's germline CDR1 is MNHNY and CDR2 SVGAGI (reference sequence). Here the CDR3 reads CASKLRGGPYEQYF. DNA of the CDR3: TGTGCCAGCAAACTACGGGGTGGTCCCTACGAGCAGTACTTC.

The chain has TRBV29-1 and TRBJ2-7, with TRBD1 as a possible D gene (6 bases). Per the germline V gene, CDR1 is SQVTM and CDR2 is ANQGSEA. V shed 5 bases and J shed 2 bases, with 13 bases lying between them. This CDR3 comprises 13 residues. The CDR3, as DNA: TGCAGCGTTCCAGGGACATTTGCCTACGAGCAGTACTTC. Protein sequence: CSVPGTFAYEQYF.

CDR3 sequence (DNA): TGTGCCAGCAAAGGACTAGGGTCCTACGAGCAGTACTTC. As protein: CASKGLGSYEQYF. The chain couples TRBV2 to TRBJ2-7; 7 positions match TRBD2. CDR1 and CDR2 (germline): SNHLY, FYNNEI. Losses at the gene ends were 7 bases for V and 1 base for J; bases not matched to a gene: 4. The CDR3 consists of 13 residues.

The chain couples TRBV20-1 to TRBJ2-1; D is perhaps TRBD2 (6 bases). The germline V and J ends were trimmed by 3 bases and 0 bases, with 15 bases remaining between them. The CDR3 has 16 residues. Germline V CDR1 and CDR2: DFQATT, SNEGSKA (reference sequence). The CDR3 loop is CSASSFGGTSYNEQFF. DNA for the CDR3: TGCAGTGCTAGTTCATTCGGCGGGACCTCCTACAATGAGCAGTTCTTC.